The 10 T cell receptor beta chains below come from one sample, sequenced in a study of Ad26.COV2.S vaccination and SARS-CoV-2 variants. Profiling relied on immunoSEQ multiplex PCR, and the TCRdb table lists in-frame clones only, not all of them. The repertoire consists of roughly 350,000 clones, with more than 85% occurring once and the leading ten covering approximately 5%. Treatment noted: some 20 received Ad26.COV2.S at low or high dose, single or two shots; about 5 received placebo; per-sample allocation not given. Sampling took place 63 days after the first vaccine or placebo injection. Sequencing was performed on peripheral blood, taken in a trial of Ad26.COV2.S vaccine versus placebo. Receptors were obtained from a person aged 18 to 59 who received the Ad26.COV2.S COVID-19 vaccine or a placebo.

In DNA form, the CDR3 reads TGTGCCAGCAGCCACCGGGGGGATCAGCCCCAGCATTTT. Its protein product is CASSHRGDQPQHF. This chain joins TRBV3-1 (or the pseudogene TRBV3-2) and TRBJ1-5; possible D gene TRBD1, 5 bases. Trimming pared 3 bases from V and 5 bases from J, leaving 8 bases between. The CDR3 loop spans 13 amino acids. From germline, CDR1 is LGHDT and CDR2 YNNKEL (reference sequence).

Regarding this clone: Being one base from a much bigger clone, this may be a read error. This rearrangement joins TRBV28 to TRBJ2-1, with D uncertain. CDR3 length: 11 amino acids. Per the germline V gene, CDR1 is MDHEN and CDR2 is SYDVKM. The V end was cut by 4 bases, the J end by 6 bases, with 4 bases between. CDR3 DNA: TGTGCCAGCAGTTCCCTCAATGAGCAGTTCTTC. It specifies CASSSLNEQFF. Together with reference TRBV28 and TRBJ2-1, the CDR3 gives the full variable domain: DVKVTQSSRYLVKRTGEKVFLECVQDMDHENMFWYRQDPGLGLRLIYFSYDVKMKEKGDIPEGYSVSREKKERFSLILESASTNQTSMYLCASSSLNEQFFGPGTRLTVL.

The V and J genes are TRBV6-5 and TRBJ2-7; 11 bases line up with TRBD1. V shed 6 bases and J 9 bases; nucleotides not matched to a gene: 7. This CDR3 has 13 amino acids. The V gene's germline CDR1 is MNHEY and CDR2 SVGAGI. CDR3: CASRAGTGGTQYF. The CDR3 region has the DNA TGTGCCAGCAGGGCCGGGACAGGGGGAACGCAGTACTTC.

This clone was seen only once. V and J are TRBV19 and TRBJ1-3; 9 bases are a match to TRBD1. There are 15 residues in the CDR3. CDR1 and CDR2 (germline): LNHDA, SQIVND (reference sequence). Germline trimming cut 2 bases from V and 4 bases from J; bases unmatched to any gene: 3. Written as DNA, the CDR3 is TGTGCCAGTAGTATAACAGGGGGCGCCGGAAACACCATATATTTT. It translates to CASSITGGAGNTIYF.

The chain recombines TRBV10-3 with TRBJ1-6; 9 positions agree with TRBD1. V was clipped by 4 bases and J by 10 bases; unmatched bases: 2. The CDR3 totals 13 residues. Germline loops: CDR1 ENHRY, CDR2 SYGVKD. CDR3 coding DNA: TGTGCCATCAGTGGACAGGGGGACTCACCCCTCCACTTT. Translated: CAISGQGDSPLHF.

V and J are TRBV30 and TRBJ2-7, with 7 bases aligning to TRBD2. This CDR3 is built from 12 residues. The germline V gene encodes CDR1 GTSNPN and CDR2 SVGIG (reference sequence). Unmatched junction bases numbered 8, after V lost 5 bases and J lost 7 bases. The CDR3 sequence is CAWGAGRSEQYF. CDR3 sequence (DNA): TGTGCCTGGGGGGCCGGGAGGTCTGAGCAGTACTTC.

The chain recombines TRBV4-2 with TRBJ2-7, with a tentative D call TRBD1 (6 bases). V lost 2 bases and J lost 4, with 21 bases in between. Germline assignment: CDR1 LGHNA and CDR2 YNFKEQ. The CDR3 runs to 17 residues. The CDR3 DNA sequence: TGTGCCAGCAGCCAATCTAGTTTGGACAGACCCGATTACGAGCAGTACTTC. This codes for CASSQSSLDRPDYEQYF.

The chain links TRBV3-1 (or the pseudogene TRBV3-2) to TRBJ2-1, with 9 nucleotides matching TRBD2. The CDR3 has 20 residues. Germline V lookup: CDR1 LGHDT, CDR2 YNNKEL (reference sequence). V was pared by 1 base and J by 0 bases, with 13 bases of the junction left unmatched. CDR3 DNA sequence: TGTGCCAGCAGCCAAGTCAGTTCGACTAGCGGTGTTAGCTCCTACAATGAGCAGTTCTTC. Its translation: CASSQVSSTSGVSSYNEQFF.

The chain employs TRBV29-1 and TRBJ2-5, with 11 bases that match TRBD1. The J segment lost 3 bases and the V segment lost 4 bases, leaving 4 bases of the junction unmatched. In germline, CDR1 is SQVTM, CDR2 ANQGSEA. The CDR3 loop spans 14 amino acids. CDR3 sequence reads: CSVGAGQGEETQYF. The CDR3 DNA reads TGCAGCGTTGGAGCGGGACAGGGGGAAGAGACCCAGTACTTC. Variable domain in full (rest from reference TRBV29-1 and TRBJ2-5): SAVISQKPSRDICQRGTSLTIQCQVDSQVTMMFWYRQQPGQSLTLIATANQGSEATYESGFVIDKFPISRPNLTFSTLTVSNMSPEDSSIYLCSVGAGQGEETQYFGPGTRLLVL.

The CDR3 is CASSVGQGGKNSPLHF. Here the CDR3 DNA reads TGTGCCAGCAGCGTAGGACAGGGGGGAAAGAATTCACCCCTCCACTTT. The rearrangement uses TRBV9 and TRBJ1-6; TRBD1 matches 9 bases. The CDR3 contains 16 residues. The germline V gene encodes CDR1 SGDLS and CDR2 YYNGEE. The V and J ends lost 0 bases and 7 bases, in that order; junction bases with no gene match: 5.